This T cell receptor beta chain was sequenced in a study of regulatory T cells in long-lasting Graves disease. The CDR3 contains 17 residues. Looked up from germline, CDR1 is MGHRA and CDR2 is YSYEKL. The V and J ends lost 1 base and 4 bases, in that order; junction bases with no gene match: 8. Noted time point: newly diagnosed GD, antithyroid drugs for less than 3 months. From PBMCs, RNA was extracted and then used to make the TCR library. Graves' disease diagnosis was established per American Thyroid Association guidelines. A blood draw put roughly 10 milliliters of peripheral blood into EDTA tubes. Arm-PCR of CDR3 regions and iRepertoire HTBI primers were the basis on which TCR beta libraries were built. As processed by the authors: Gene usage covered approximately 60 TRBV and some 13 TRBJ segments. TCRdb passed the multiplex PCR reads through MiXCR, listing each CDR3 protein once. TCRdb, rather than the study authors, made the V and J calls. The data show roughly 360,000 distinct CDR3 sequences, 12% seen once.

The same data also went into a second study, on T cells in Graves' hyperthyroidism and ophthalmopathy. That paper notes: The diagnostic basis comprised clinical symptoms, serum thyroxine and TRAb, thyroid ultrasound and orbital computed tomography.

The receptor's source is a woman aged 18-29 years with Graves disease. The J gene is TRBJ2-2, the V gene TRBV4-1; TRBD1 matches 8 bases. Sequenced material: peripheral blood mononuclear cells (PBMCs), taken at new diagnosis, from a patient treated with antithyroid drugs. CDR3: CASSQGKSGTGTGELFF. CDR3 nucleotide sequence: TGCGCCAGCAGCCAAGGGAAATCCGGGACAGGCACCGGGGAGCTGTTTTTT.